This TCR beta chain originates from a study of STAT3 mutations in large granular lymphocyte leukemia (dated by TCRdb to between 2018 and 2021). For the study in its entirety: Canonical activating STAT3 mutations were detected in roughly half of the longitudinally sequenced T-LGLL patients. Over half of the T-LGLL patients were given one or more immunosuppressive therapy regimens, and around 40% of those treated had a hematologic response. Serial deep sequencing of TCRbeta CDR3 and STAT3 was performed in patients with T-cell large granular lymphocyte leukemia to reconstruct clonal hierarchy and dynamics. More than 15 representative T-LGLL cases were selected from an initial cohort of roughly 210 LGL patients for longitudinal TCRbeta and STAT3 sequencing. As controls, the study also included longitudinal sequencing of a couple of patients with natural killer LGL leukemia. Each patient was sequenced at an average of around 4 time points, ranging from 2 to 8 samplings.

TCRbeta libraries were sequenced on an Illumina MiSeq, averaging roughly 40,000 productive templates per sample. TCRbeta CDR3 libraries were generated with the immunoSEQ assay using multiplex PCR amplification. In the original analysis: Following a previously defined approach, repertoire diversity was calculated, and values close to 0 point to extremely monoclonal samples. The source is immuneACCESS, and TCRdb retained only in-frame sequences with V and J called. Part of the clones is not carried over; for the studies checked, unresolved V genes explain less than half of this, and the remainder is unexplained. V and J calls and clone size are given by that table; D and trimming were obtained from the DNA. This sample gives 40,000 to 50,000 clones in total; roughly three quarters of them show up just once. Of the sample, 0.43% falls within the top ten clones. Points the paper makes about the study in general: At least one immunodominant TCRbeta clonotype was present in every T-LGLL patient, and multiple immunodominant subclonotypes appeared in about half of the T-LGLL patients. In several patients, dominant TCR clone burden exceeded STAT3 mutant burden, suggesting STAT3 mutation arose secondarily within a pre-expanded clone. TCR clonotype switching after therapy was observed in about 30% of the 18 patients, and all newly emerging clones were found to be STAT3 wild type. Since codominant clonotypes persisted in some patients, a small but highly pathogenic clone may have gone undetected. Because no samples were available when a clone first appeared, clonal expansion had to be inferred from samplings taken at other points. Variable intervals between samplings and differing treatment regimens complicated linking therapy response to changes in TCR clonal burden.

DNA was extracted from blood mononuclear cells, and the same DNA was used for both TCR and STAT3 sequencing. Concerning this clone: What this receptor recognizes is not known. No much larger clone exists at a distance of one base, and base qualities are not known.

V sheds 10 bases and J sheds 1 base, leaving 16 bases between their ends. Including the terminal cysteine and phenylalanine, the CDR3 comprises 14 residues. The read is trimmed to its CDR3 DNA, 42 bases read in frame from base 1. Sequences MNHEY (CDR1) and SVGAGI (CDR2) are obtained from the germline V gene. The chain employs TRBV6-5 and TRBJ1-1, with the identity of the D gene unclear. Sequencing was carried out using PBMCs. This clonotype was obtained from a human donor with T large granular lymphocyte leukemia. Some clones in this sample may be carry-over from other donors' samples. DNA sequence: TGTGCCACCCAAAAAGTACCGGCGAACACTGAAGCTTTCTTT. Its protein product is CATQKVPANTEAFF.